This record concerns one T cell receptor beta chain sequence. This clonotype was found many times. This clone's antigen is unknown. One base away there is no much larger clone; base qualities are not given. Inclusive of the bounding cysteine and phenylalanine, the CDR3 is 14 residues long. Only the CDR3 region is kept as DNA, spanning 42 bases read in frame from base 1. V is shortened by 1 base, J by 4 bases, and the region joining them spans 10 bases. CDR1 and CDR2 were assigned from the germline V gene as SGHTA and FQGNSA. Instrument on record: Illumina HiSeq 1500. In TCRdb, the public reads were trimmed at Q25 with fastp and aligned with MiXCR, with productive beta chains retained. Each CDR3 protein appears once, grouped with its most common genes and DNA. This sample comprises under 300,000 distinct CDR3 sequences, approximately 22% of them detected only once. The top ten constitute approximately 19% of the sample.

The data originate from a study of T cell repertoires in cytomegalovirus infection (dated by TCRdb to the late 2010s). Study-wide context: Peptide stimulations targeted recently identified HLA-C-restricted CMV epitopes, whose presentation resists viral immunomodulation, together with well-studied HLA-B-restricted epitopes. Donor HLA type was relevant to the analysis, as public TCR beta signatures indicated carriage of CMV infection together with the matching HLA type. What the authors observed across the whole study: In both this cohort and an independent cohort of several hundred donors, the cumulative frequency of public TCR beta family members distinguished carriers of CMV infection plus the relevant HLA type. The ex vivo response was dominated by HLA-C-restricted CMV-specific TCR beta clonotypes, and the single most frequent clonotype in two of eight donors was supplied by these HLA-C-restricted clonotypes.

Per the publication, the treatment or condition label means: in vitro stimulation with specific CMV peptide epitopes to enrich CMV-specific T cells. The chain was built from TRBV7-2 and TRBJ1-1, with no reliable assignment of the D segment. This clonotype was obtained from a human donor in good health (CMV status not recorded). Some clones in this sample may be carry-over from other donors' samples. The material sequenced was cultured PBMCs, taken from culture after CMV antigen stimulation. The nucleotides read TGTGCCAGCAGCTTAGTGCCCCGGGGCACTGAAGCTTTCTTT. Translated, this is CASSLVPRGTEAFF.